What follows are 6 T cell receptor beta chains derived from one specimen sequenced in a study of blood T cell repertoires in COVID-19. Using immunoSEQ multiplex PCR, the repertoire was profiled, and TCRdb retains in-frame clones only, with some absent. The sample lists 220,000 or so clones; 82% were seen once. What was sequenced was peripheral blood. These receptor sequences come from an elderly woman with acute or convalescent COVID-19.

The chain couples TRBV4-2 to TRBJ2-1; D uncertain. Germline values: CDR1 LGHNA, CDR2 YNFKEQ. V gave up 4 bases and J gave up 6 bases, with 10 bases separating them. CDR3 length: 13 residues. The DNA for the CDR3 is TGTGCCAGCAGCCCGTCGGGTTTCAATGAGCAGTTCTTC. Its protein product is CASSPSGFNEQFF.

The chain carries TRBV5-1 and TRBJ2-7; the match to TRBD1 covers 7 bases. CDR3 length: 16 amino acids. The V and J ends lost 4 bases and 0 bases, in that order; junction bases with no gene match: 10. CDR1 is SGHRS and CDR2 is YFSETQ in the germline V gene. The CDR3 sequence is CASSPSFDRVSYEQYF. CDR3 nucleotide sequence: TGCGCCAGCAGCCCCTCATTCGACAGGGTCTCCTACGAGCAGTACTTC.

V gene TRBV5-1 combines with J gene TRBJ2-7; no reliable D call. Deletions cut 4 bases from V and 7 bases from J, with 18 bases between. There are 14 residues in the CDR3. CDR1 SGHRS and CDR2 YFSETQ come from the germline V gene. CDR3 loop: CASSLGPSGREQYF. CDR3 coding DNA: TGCGCCAGCAGCCTTGGGCCTTCAGGAAGGGAGCAGTACTTC.

The chain recombines TRBV6-5 with TRBJ1-2; the match to TRBD1 covers 8 bases. The CDR3 has 15 amino acids. V shed 6 bases and J 1 base; nucleotides not matched to a gene: 7. Germline V gives CDR1 MNHEY, CDR2 SVGAGI. The CDR3 reads CASRLGQAFNYGYTF. In DNA, the CDR3 is TGTGCCAGCAGATTGGGACAGGCCTTTAACTATGGCTACACCTTC.

This clone was seen once. The chain has TRBV10-3 and TRBJ2-3; the match to TRBD2 covers 7 bases. This CDR3 has 13 amino acids. In germline, CDR1 is ENHRY, CDR2 SYGVKD. V shed 6 bases and J 2 bases; nucleotides not matched to a gene: 2. The CDR3 nucleotides are TGTGCCATCAGCGGGGGGAACACAGATACGCAGTATTTT. This gives the protein CAISGGNTDTQYF.

The V call is TRBV24-1, the J call TRBJ2-5, with D maybe TRBD2 (6 bases). Germline values: CDR1 KGHDR, CDR2 SFDVKD. Trimming pared 3 bases from V and 1 base from J, leaving 11 bases between. CDR3 length: 15 residues. The DNA for the CDR3 is TGTGCCACCAGTGATCCTGGACTAACCCAAGAGACCCAGTACTTC. The encoded protein is CATSDPGLTQETQYF.